A selection of T cell receptor beta chains follows, all from one sample in a study of tumor-infiltrating lymphocytes in primary liver carcinoma. MiXCR, applied by TCRdb to the multiplex PCR reads, yields one record per CDR3 protein. The sample lists approximately 320,000 distinct CDR3 sequences, more than 55% occurring once. The sample consisted of peripheral blood. The receptors stem from a woman in her twenties or thirties with primary liver carcinoma and hepatitis B virus infection. Both conserved end residues are part of each CDR3. A D gene is named only where the DNA matches it firmly. Where a row states a size, it is once, few, many or the class of an expanded clone; other rows omit it.

J: TRBJ2-7; V: TRBV7-9; D: NA; size: many; DNA: TGTGCCAGCAGCGCCCGCGTGGCCGTACTGTACTTC; CDR3: CASSARVAVLYF
J: TRBJ1-5; V: TRBV29-1; D: NA; size: many; DNA: TGCAGCGTTGCAGGGAATAGCAATCAGCCCCAGCATTTT; CDR3: CSVAGNSNQPQHF
J: TRBJ1-5; V: TRBV12-3/TRBV12-4; D: TRBD1; size: many; DNA: TGTGCCAGCAGTTTATACTTGGGAGGGGGCGAGGGTCAGCCCCAGCATTTT; CDR3: CASSLYLGGGEGQPQHF
J: TRBJ2-3; V: TRBV5-5; D: NA; size: few; DNA: TGTGCCAGCAGCTTGGACCAGGGCTTCGGGTCAGATACGCAGTATTTT; CDR3: CASSLDQGFGSDTQYF
J: TRBJ2-3; V: TRBV24-1; D: TRBD2; size: NA; DNA: TGTGCCACCAGTGATTTCGGGACTAGCGGGGCGAATACGCAGTATTTT; CDR3: CATSDFGTSGANTQYF
J: TRBJ2-6; V: TRBV12-3/TRBV12-4; D: TRBD1; size: NA; DNA: TGTGCCAGCAGTTTAAGAATGGGGACAGGGGGCACTGGGGCCAACGTCCTGACTTTC; CDR3: CASSLRMGTGGTGANVLTF
J: TRBJ2-7; V: TRBV28; D: NA; size: NA; DNA: TGTGCCAGCAGTGTCCAGGGGAACTACGAGCAGTACTTC; CDR3: CASSVQGNYEQYF
J: TRBJ2-5; V: TRBV30; D: TRBD1; size: NA; DNA: TGTGCCTGGAGATTCGACAGGGGAAAGACCCAGTACTTC; CDR3: CAWRFDRGKTQYF
J: TRBJ2-2; V: TRBV11-2; D: TRBD1; size: many; DNA: TGTGCCAGCAGCTTAGGCGACAGGGACACCGGGGAGCTGTTTTTT; CDR3: CASSLGDRDTGELFF
J: TRBJ2-3; V: TRBV6-5; D: NA; size: NA; DNA: TGTGCCAGCAGTTATCCCTTAGGGGGGGATACGCAGTATTTT; CDR3: CASSYPLGGDTQYF
J: TRBJ1-2; V: TRBV5-6; D: NA; size: few; DNA: TGTGCCAGCAGCTTGGTCGACAGTAACTATGGCTACACCTTC; CDR3: CASSLVDSNYGYTF
J: TRBJ1-1; V: TRBV5-5; D: NA; size: NA; DNA: TGTGCCAGCAGCGACAACCCGAACACTGAAGTTTTCTTT; CDR3: CASSDNPNTEVFF
J: TRBJ2-7; V: TRBV10-2; D: NA; size: many; DNA: TGCGCCAGCAGTGCGGGGGGCTCATTCTCCTACGAGCAGTACTTC; CDR3: CASSAGGSFSYEQYF
J: TRBJ2-5; V: TRBV7-9; D: NA; size: once; DNA: TGTGCCAGCTGCTATACGACGGACATCCTCCAAGAGACCCAGTACTTC; CDR3: CASCYTTDILQETQYF
J: TRBJ2-3; V: TRBV4-3; D: NA; size: NA; DNA: TGCACCAGCAGCCAAGACCCCCAGGGGGGGACAGATACGCAGTATTTT; CDR3: CTSSQDPQGGTDTQYF
J: TRBJ2-5; V: TRBV11-2; D: NA; size: many; DNA: TGTGCCAGCAGCTTGGGACCGGCGACAGAGACCCAGTACTTC; CDR3: CASSLGPATETQYF
J: TRBJ2-5; V: TRBV24-1; D: NA; size: NA; DNA: TGTGCCACTAGTGATTTCGAGGGGAGAGAGACCCAGTACTTC; CDR3: CATSDFEGRETQYF
J: TRBJ1-2; V: TRBV11-3; D: TRBD1; size: NA; DNA: TGTGCCAGCAGCGTAGGGACAGGGGAAGATGGCTACACCTTC; CDR3: CASSVGTGEDGYTF
J: TRBJ1-1; V: TRBV12-3/TRBV12-4; D: TRBD1; size: NA; DNA: TGTGCCAGCAGTTGGGGGACAGCCGGCGGGGCTTTCTTT; CDR3: CASSWGTAGGAFF
J: TRBJ2-1; V: TRBV11-2; D: TRBD1; size: NA; DNA: TGCACCATCAGCCGGACAGGGGCCTACAATGAGCAGTTCTTC; CDR3: CTISRTGAYNEQFF
J: TRBJ1-5; V: TRBV4-1; D: NA; size: many; DNA: TGCGCCAGCAGCCAAGGGGAGGGGCGCAATCAGCCCCAGCATTTT; CDR3: CASSQGEGRNQPQHF
J: TRBJ1-2; V: TRBV6-1; D: NA; size: once; DNA: TGTGTCGGCAGTGACGGGGTCAGGGCTAACTATGGCTACACCTTC; CDR3: CVGSDGVRANYGYTF
J: TRBJ2-5; V: TRBV15; D: NA; size: NA; DNA: TGTGCCACCAGCAGTGGCGAGTGGGCGGGACAAGAGACCCAGTACTTC; CDR3: CATSSGEWAGQETQYF
J: TRBJ2-7; V: TRBV7-9; D: TRBD1; size: NA; DNA: TGTGCCAGCAGCTTAAGTGGGACAGGTAACTACGAGCAGTACTTC; CDR3: CASSLSGTGNYEQYF
J: TRBJ1-6; V: TRBV11-2; D: NA; size: NA; DNA: TGTGGCAGCAGCAATAGGATCGCGAATTCACCCCTCCACTTT; CDR3: CGSSNRIANSPLHF
J: TRBJ1-2; V: TRBV7-9; D: NA; size: NA; DNA: TGTGCCAGCAGCTTAGTTAGTGTTTCCGGCTACACCTTC; CDR3: CASSLVSVSGYTF
J: TRBJ2-3; V: TRBV6-1; D: TRBD2; size: NA; DNA: TGTGCCGGCATGGGCGGGGGAATTACCGGTACGCAGTATTTT; CDR3: CAGMGGGITGTQYF
J: TRBJ2-5; V: TRBV4-3; D: TRBD1; size: NA; DNA: TGCGCCAGCAGCCAGAAACCCCCCAGGACAGGGCAAGAGACCCAGTACTTC; CDR3: CASSQKPPRTGQETQYF
J: TRBJ2-7; V: TRBV25-1; D: TRBD2; size: NA; DNA: TGTGCCAGCAGTGCCCGGGACTACCCCTACGAGCAGTACTTC; CDR3: CASSARDYPYEQYF
J: TRBJ2-5; V: TRBV4-3; D: NA; size: many; DNA: TGCGCCAGCAGCCAATCCCGTGGGGAGACCCAGTACTTC; CDR3: CASSQSRGETQYF
J: TRBJ2-2; V: TRBV5-4; D: NA; size: NA; DNA: TGTGCCAGCAGCTTGTCAGGATACACCGGGGAGCTGTTTTTT; CDR3: CASSLSGYTGELFF
J: TRBJ2-2; V: TRBV11-2; D: NA; size: NA; DNA: TGTGACAACAGCCCAACTCAGGGGTTAAAGGAGCTGTTTTTT; CDR3: CDNSPTQGLKELFF
J: TRBJ1-6; V: TRBV6-6; D: NA; size: NA; DNA: TGTGCCAACAGTTACCCTGAAGACGACCGACTAGGCAATTTACCCCTCCACTTT; CDR3: CANSYPEDDRLGNLPLHF
J: TRBJ2-7; V: TRBV7-8; D: TRBD2; size: few; DNA: TGTGCCAGCAGCCTCTCCGGGACTAGCGGGAGAAGCGAGCAGTACTTC; CDR3: CASSLSGTSGRSEQYF
J: TRBJ2-1; V: TRBV11-3; D: NA; size: many; DNA: TGTGCCAGCAGCCTGTCATGGGGGGCTTCGAACAATGAGCAGTTCTTC; CDR3: CASSLSWGASNNEQFF
J: TRBJ2-2; V: TRBV12-3/TRBV12-4; D: NA; size: NA; DNA: TGTGCCAGCAGTCTGGGGGACAGTCCGACCGGGGGGCTGTTTTTT; CDR3: CASSLGDSPTGGLFF
J: TRBJ2-1; V: TRBV11-2; D: NA; size: NA; DNA: TGTGCAAGCAGCTTAAGCCTGGACGGGAGCTACAATGAGCAGCCCTTC; CDR3: CASSLSLDGSYNEQPF
J: TRBJ2-3; V: TRBV10-3; D: TRBD2; size: NA; DNA: TGTGCCATCAGTGACGGGAGGGACCCTACAGATACGCAGTATTTT; CDR3: CAISDGRDPTDTQYF
J: TRBJ2-1; V: TRBV3-1; D: NA; size: NA; DNA: TGTGCCAGCAGGTCAGCGGGCCCCCCCTACAATGAGCAGTTCTTC; CDR3: CASRSAGPPYNEQFF
J: TRBJ2-7; V: TRBV6-5; D: NA; size: many; DNA: TGTGCCAGCGGGCCAGGGGTCTACGAGCAGTACTTC; CDR3: CASGPGVYEQYF
J: TRBJ2-7; V: TRBV29-1; D: NA; size: NA; DNA: TGCAGCGTGGGGTCCCTGTGCGAGCAGTACTTC; CDR3: CSVGSLCEQYF
J: TRBJ2-5; V: TRBV5-4; D: NA; size: NA; DNA: TGTGCCAGCAGCTTCGAGTCACAGAGGGAGACCCAGTACTTC; CDR3: CASSFESQRETQYF
J: TRBJ2-2; V: TRBV29-1; D: TRBD2; size: many; DNA: TGCAGCGTGAGGACTAGCGGGAGCAGAGACACCGGGGAGCTGTTTTTT; CDR3: CSVRTSGSRDTGELFF
J: TRBJ2-5; V: TRBV29-1; D: NA; size: NA; DNA: TGCAACGTTGAAGATCGCGCGGGGAAGGGGAGCCAGTACTTC; CDR3: CNVEDRAGKGSQYF
J: TRBJ1-4; V: TRBV4-1; D: NA; size: few; DNA: TGCGCCAGCAGCCGGGCCAATCAGCGGGAAAAACTGTTTTTT; CDR3: CASSRANQREKLFF
J: TRBJ1-2; V: TRBV7-9; D: NA; size: NA; DNA: TGTGCCAGCAGTTACGACGATGGGAGCTATGGCTACACCTTC; CDR3: CASSYDDGSYGYTF
J: TRBJ2-1; V: TRBV11-2; D: NA; size: NA; DNA: TGTGCCAGCAGCTTCCAAAAAAGCAGGAGGCCCTCCTATAATGAGCAGTTCTTC; CDR3: CASSFQKSRRPSYNEQFF
J: TRBJ2-1; V: TRBV7-8; D: NA; size: few; DNA: TGTGCCAGCAGCCACACGACAGAGAATGAGCAGTCCTTC; CDR3: CASSHTTENEQSF
J: TRBJ1-1; V: TRBV30; D: NA; size: NA; DNA: TGTGCCTGGAGCCTCTTCGAGGGGACTGAAGCTTTCTTT; CDR3: CAWSLFEGTEAFF
J: TRBJ2-5; V: TRBV5-1; D: TRBD1; size: NA; DNA: TGCGCCAGCAGCTTGACAGGGGGCACGGTCCTAGAGACCCAGTACTTC; CDR3: CASSLTGGTVLETQYF
J: TRBJ2-7; V: TRBV6-6; D: NA; size: NA; DNA: TGTGCCAGCAGCCAACAGGGTGGGGACGGACCCTACGAGCAGTACTTC; CDR3: CASSQQGGDGPYEQYF
J: TRBJ2-7; V: TRBV14; D: TRBD1; size: many; DNA: TGTGCCAGCAGTCCCTGGACAGGAACCTCCTACGAGCAGTACTTC; CDR3: CASSPWTGTSYEQYF
J: TRBJ1-2; V: TRBV7-9; D: NA; size: NA; DNA: TGTGCCAGCAGCCCCCGAGTGGGTGGCTACACCTTC; CDR3: CASSPRVGGYTF
J: TRBJ2-2; V: TRBV4-1; D: TRBD2; size: NA; DNA: TGCGCCAGCAGCCAAGGTCTGGCGAGCGGGAGTTTGGGCGGGGAGCTGTTTTTT; CDR3: CASSQGLASGSLGGELFF
J: TRBJ2-5; V: TRBV7-8; D: NA; size: NA; DNA: TGTGCCAGCAGTTTTCGCGGGATGAGGGGAGAGACCCAGTACTTC; CDR3: CASSFRGMRGETQYF